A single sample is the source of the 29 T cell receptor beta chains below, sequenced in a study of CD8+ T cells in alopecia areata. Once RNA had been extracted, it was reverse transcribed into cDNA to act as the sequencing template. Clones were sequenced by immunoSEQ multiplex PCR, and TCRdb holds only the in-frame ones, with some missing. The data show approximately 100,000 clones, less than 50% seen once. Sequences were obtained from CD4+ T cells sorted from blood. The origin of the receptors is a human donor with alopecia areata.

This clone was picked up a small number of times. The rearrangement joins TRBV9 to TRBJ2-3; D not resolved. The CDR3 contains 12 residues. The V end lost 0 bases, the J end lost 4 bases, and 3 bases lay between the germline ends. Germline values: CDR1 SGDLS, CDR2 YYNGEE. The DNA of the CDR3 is TGTGCCAGCAGCGTAGGGTCAGATACGCAGTATTTT. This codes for CASSVGSDTQYF.

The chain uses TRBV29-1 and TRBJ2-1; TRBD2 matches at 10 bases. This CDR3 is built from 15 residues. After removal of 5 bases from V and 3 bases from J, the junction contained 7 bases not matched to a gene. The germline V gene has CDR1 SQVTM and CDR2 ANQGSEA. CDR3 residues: CSVWEREGYYNEQFF. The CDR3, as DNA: TGCAGCGTTTGGGAGCGGGAGGGATACTACAATGAGCAGTTCTTC.

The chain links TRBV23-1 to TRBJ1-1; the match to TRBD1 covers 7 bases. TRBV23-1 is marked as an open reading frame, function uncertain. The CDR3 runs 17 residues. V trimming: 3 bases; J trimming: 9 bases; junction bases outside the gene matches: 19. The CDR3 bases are TGCGCCAGCAGTCATGGGGGATCACCTCAGGGGGTAGACCAAGCTTTCTTT. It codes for CASSHGGSPQGVDQAFF.

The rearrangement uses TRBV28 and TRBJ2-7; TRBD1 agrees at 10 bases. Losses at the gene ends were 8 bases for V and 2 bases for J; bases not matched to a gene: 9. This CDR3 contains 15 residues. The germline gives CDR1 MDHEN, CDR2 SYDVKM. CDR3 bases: TGTGCCAGCGGGCCTCGGGACAGGGGCACCTACGAGCAGTACTTC. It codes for CASGPRDRGTYEQYF.

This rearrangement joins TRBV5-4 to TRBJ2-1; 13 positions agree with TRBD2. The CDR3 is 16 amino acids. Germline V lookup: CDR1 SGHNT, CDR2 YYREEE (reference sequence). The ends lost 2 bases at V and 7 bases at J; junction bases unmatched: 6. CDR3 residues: CASSFQGLAGINEQFF. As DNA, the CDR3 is TGTGCCAGCAGCTTCCAGGGACTAGCGGGAATTAATGAGCAGTTCTTC.

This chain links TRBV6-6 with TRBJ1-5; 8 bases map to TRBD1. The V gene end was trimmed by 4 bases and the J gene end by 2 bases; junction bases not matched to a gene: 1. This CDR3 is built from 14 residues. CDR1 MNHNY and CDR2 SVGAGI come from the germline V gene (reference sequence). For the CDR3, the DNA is TGTGCCAGCAGTTCGACAGGGGGCAATCAGCCCCAGCATTTT. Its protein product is CASSSTGGNQPQHF.

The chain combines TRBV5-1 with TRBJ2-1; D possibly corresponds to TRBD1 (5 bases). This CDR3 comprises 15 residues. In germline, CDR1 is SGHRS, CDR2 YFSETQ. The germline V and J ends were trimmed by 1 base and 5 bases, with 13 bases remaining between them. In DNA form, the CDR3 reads TGCGCCAGCAGCTTGTCCCAGGGTCGGAACAATGAGCAGTTCTTC. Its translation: CASSLSQGRNNEQFF.

CDR3 in amino acids: CASSFSSTNRDLNTEAFF. CDR3 DNA sequence: TGTGCCAGCAGCTTTTCCTCCACTAACAGAGACCTGAACACTGAAGCTTTCTTT. V and J are TRBV2 and TRBJ1-1; D is uncertain. CDR1 is SNHLY and CDR2 is FYNNEI in the germline V gene. V lost 6 bases to trimming and J lost 0 bases, with 23 bases between them. The CDR3 runs to 18 residues.

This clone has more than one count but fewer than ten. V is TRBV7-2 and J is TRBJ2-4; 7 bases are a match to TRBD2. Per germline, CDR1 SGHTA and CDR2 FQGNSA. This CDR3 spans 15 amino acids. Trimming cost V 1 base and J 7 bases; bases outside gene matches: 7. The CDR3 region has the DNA TGTGCCAGCAGCTTAGGGGCGGGGGTGAGGAACATTCAGTACTTC. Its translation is CASSLGAGVRNIQYF.

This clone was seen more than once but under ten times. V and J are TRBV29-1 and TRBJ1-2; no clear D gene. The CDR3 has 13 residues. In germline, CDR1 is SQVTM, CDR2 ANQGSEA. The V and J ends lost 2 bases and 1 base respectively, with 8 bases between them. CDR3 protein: CSVEQTLNYGYTF. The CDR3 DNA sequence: TGCAGCGTTGAACAGACTCTTAACTATGGCTACACCTTC.

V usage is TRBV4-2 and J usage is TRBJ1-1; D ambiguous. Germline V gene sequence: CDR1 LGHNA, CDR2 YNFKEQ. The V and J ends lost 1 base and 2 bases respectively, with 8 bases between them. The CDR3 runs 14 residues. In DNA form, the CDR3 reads TGTGCCAGCAGCCAAGTCACTCTTAACACTGAAGCTTTCTTT. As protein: CASSQVTLNTEAFF.

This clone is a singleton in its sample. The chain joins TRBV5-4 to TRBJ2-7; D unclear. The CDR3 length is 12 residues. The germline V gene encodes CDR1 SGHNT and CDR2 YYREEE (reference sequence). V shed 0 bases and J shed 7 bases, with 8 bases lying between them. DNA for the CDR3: TGTGCCAGCAGCTTGGTCCTAGGGGAGCAGTACTTC. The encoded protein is CASSLVLGEQYF.

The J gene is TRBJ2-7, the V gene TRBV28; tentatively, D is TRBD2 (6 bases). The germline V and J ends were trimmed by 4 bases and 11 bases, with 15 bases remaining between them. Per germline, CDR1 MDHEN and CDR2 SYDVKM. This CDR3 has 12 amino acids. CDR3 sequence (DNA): TGTGCCAGCAGTTGGATGGGCAGGGAGGAGTACTTC. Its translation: CASSWMGREEYF. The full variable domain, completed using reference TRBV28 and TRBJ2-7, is DVKVTQSSRYLVKRTGEKVFLECVQDMDHENMFWYRQDPGLGLRLIYFSYDVKMKEKGDIPEGYSVSREKKERFSLILESASTNQTSMYLCASSWMGREEYFGPGTRLTVT.

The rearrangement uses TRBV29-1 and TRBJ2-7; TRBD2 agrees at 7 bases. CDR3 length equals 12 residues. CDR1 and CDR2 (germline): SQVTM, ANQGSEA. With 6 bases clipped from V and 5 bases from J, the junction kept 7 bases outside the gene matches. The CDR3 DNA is TGCAGCGTCACAACACTAGCGCACGAGCAGTACTTC. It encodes CSVTTLAHEQYF.

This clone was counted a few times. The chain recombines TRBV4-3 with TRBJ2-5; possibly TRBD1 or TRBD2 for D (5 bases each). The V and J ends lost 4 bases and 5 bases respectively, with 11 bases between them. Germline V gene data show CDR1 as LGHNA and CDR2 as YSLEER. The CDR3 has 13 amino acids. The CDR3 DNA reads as TGCGCCAGCAGCCGGATCAGGGAGGAGACCCAGTACTTC. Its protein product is CASSRIREETQYF.

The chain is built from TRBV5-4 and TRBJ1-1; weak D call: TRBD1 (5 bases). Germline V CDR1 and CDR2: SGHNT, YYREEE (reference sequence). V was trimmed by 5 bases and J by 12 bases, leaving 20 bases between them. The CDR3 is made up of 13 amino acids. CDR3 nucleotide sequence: TGTGCCAGCAGTGACGCGGGACGGTGGTATACTTTCTTT. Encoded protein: CASSDAGRWYTFF.

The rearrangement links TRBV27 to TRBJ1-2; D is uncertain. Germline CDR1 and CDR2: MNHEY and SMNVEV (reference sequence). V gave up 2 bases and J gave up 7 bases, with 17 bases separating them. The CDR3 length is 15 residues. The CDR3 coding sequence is TGTGCCAGCAGTTTAAGAGGTGCCGAGTCTTCTGGCTACACCTTC. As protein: CASSLRGAESSGYTF.

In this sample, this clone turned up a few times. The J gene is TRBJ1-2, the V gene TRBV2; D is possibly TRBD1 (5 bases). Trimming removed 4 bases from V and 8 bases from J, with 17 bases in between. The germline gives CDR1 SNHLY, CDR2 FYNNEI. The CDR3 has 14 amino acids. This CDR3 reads CASSVRGASGGYTF. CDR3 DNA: TGTGCCAGCAGTGTAAGAGGGGCCAGTGGCGGCTACACCTTC.

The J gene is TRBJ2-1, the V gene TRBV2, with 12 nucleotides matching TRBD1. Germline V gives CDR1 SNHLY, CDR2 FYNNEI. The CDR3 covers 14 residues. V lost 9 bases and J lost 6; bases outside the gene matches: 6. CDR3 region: CASGTGGGRNEQFF. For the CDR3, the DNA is TGTGCCAGTGGGACAGGGGGCGGCCGCAATGAGCAGTTCTTC. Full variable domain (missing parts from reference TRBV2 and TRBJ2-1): EPEVTQTPSHQVTQMGQEVILRCVPISNHLYFYWYRQILGQKVEFLVSFYNNEISEKSEIFDDQFSVERPDGSNFTLKIRSTKLEDSAMYFCASGTGGGRNEQFFGPGTRLTVL.

The CDR3 region is CASSWESHNEQFF. In nucleotides, the CDR3 is TGTGCCAGCAGCTGGGAATCCCACAATGAGCAGTTCTTC. This sequence joins TRBV4-2 and TRBJ2-1; D remains ambiguous. Germline V gene data show CDR1 as LGHNA and CDR2 as YNFKEQ. This CDR3 region has 13 residues. V shed 5 bases and J shed 5 bases, with 10 bases lying between them.

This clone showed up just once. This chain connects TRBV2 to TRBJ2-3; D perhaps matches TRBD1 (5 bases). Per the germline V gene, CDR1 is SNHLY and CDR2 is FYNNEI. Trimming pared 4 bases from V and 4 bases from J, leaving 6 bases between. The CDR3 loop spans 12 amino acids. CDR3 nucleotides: TGTGCCAGCAGTGTAGGGGCAGATACGCAGTATTTT. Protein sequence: CASSVGADTQYF.

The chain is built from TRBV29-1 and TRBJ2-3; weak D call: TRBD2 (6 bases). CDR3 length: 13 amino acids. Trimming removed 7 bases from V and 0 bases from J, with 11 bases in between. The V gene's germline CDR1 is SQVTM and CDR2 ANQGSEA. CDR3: CSAEGWSTDTQYF. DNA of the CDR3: TGCAGCGCGGAGGGTTGGAGCACAGATACGCAGTATTTT.

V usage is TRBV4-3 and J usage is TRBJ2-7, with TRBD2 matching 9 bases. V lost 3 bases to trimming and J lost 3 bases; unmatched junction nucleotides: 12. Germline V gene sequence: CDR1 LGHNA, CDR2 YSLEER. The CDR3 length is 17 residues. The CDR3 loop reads CASSHLTISGRSYEQYF. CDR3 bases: TGCGCCAGCAGCCACCTCACCATTAGCGGGAGAAGCTACGAGCAGTACTTC.

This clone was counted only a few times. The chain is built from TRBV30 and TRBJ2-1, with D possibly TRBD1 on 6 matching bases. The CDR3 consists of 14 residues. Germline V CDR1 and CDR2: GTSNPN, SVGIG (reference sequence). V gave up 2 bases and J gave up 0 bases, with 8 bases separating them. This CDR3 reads CAWSRGSSYNEQFF. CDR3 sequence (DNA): TGTGCCTGGAGTAGGGGGAGCTCCTACAATGAGCAGTTCTTC.

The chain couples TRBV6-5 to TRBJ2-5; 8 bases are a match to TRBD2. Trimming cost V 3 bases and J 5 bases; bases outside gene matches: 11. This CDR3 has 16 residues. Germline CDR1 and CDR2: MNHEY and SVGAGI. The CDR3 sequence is CASSYLGAGGGETQYF. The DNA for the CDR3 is TGTGCCAGCAGTTATCTCGGTGCGGGGGGAGGTGAGACCCAGTACTTC.

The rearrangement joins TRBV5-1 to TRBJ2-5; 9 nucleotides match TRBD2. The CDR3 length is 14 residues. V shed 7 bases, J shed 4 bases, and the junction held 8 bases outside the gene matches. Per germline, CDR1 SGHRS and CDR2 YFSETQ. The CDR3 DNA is TGCGCCAGCGCCAGGACTAGCGACCTAGAGACCCAGTACTTC. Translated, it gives CASARTSDLETQYF.

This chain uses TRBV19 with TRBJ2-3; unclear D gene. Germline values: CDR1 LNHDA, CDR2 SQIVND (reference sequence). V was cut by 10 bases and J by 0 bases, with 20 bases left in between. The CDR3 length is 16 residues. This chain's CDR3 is CATRPYPLGSTDTQYF. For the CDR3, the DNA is TGTGCCACCAGACCCTACCCCCTCGGCAGCACAGATACGCAGTATTTT.

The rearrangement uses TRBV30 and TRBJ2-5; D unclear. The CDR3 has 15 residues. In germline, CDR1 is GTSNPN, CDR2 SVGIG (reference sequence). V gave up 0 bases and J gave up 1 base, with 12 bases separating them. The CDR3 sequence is CAWSVGFQVQETQYF. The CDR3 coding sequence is TGTGCCTGGAGTGTAGGGTTTCAGGTCCAAGAGACCCAGTACTTC. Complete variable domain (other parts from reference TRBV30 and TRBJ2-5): SQTIHQWPATLVQPVGSPLSLECTVEGTSNPNLYWYRQAAGRGLQLLFYSVGIGQISSEVPQNLSASRPQDRQFILSSKKLLLSDSGFYLCAWSVGFQVQETQYFGPGTRLLVL.

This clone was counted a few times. The CDR3 DNA reads TGTGCCAGCAGCCCAGACAGCTATGGCTACACCTTC. Translation gives CASSPDSYGYTF. This chain uses TRBV14 with TRBJ1-2, with a weak D call TRBD1 (5 bases). CDR1 and CDR2 from the germline V gene are SGHDN and FVKESK. The length of the CDR3 is 12 residues. V lost 4 bases to trimming and J lost 4 bases, with 7 bases between them. The variable domain in full, with the rest retrieved from reference TRBV14 and TRBJ1-2, is EAGVTQFPSHSVIEKGQTVTLRCDPISGHDNLYWYRRVMGKEIKFLLHFVKESKQDESGMPNNRFLAERTGGTYSTLKVQPAELEDSGVYFCASSPDSYGYTFGSGTRLTVV.